This entry lists 23 T cell receptor beta chains sequenced from one sample in a study of esophageal squamous cell carcinoma under preoperative chemotherapy. Time point meaning: before preoperative PTX-NDP chemotherapy. One entry per CDR3 protein results from TCRdb running MiXCR on the PCR reads. The sample includes 25,000 to 35,000 distinct CDR3 sequences, roughly 50% seen only once; the top ten take 10% to 15%. This material was collected from a patient given preoperative chemotherapy. The source of these receptors is a human donor with esophageal squamous cell carcinoma. The donor label of this sample is uncertain.

This clonotype has at least ten counts. This sequence joins TRBV10-1 and TRBJ2-3; D remains unclear. The CDR3 runs 11 residues. CDR1 and CDR2 (germline): WNHNN, SYGVQD (reference sequence). Trimming pared 4 bases from V and 6 bases from J, leaving 5 bases between. The CDR3 protein is CASSAVDTQYF. The CDR3 DNA sequence: TGCGCCAGCAGTGCCGTGGATACGCAGTATTTT.

The sample holds many counts of this clonotype. The chain joins TRBV12-3 or TRBV12-4 to TRBJ2-7, with TRBD1 matching 7 bases. The CDR3 totals 14 residues. V shed 6 bases and J 3 bases; nucleotides not matched to a gene: 8. CDR3 nucleotide sequence: TGTGCCAGCAGGAAGACAGGGTCTGGCTACGAGCAGTACTTC. It is translated as CASRKTGSGYEQYF.

This clonotype was observed a handful of times. J is TRBJ2-1 and V is TRBV7-2; TRBD2 is a possible D gene (6 bases). CDR3 length: 14 amino acids. V lost 2 bases, J lost 10 bases, and 15 bases lay in between. Germline assignment: CDR1 SGHTA and CDR2 FQGNSA. CDR3 bases: TGTGCCAGCAGCTTAAACCGGAGGGCAGGGGAGCAGTTCTTC. This sequence encodes CASSLNRRAGEQFF. Based on the CDR3 plus reference TRBV7-2 and TRBJ2-1, the full variable domain is GAGVSQSPSNKVTEKGKDVELRCDPISGHTALYWYRQSLGQGLEFLIYFQGNSAPDKSGLPSDRFSAERTGGSVSTLTIQRTQQEDSAVYLCASSLNRRAGEQFFGPGTRLTVL.

The chain uses TRBV27 and TRBJ2-1; TRBD2 matches 9 bases. J was trimmed by 8 bases and V by 4 bases; bases with no gene match: 12. The CDR3 covers 16 residues. Germline CDR1 is MNHEY and CDR2 is SMNVEV (reference sequence). The CDR3 DNA follows: TGTGCCAGCAGTTCGACTAGCGGCCCAGGTGTGGATGAGCAGTTCTTC. Residues: CASSSTSGPGVDEQFF.

The V gene is TRBV27, the J gene TRBJ1-1; TRBD1 might be the D (5 bases). The CDR3 contains 14 residues. Deletions cut 2 bases from V and 5 bases from J, with 12 bases between. Looked up from germline, CDR1 is MNHEY and CDR2 is SMNVEV (reference sequence). The CDR3 DNA follows: TGTGCCAGCAGTTTAGCAGGGTGGGCGACTGAAGCTTTCTTT. Translated, it gives CASSLAGWATEAFF.

As to this clonotype: Compared with germline, one end of the junction differs, possibly owing to a read error. The chain carries TRBV7-6 and TRBJ2-5; perhaps D is TRBD1 or TRBD2 (5 bases each). The CDR3 spans 15 residues. Germline CDR1 is SGHVS and CDR2 is FNYEAQ. The DNA for the CDR3 is TGTGCCGCGAGCTCAGGAGGCAGGGACCCAGATACCCAGTATTTC. Encoded protein: CAASSGGRDPDTQYF.

Comment on this clonotype: The germline gene is not matched at one end of the junction; a read error may be the cause. The rearrangement links TRBV7-3 to TRBJ2-4, with 8 bases fitting TRBD2. From germline, CDR1 is SGHTA and CDR2 FQGTGA. The CDR3 loop spans 16 amino acids. For the CDR3, the DNA is TGTGCCAGCAGTGTATCGGGGGGGAGCGCCAAAAACATGCAGTACTTC. Amino acids: CASSVSGGSAKNMQYF. The full variable domain, its missing parts supplied by reference TRBV7-3 and TRBJ2-4, is GAGVSQTPSNKVTEKGKYVELRCDPISGHTALYWYRQSLGQGPEFLIYFQGTGAADDSGLPNDRFFAVRPEGSVSTLKIQRTERGDSAVYLCASSVSGGSAKNMQYFGAGTRLSVL.

The V gene is TRBV18, the J gene TRBJ2-2, with D hard to call. Germline values: CDR1 KGHSH, CDR2 LQKENI. This CDR3 comprises 15 residues. Trimming cost V 6 bases and J 0 bases, with 11 bases left between them. CDR3 in DNA: TGTGCCAGCTCCCCCCTCTATGCGAACACCGGGGAGCTGTTTTTT. Translation: CASSPLYANTGELFF.

The chain combines TRBV7-2 with TRBJ2-3, with D perhaps TRBD2 (5 bases). The germline V gene encodes CDR1 SGHTA and CDR2 FQGNSA. The CDR3 is made up of 13 amino acids. V lost 5 bases and J lost 5, with 11 bases in between. CDR3 region: CASSRSTKDTQYF. CDR3 DNA sequence: TGTGCCAGCAGCCGTTCGACTAAAGATACGCAGTATTTT.

Worth noting for this clonotype: The junction departs from the called germline gene at one end, perhaps through a read error. V usage is TRBV7-6 and J usage is TRBJ2-4, with a possible D match to TRBD2 (6 bases). The CDR3 has 16 amino acids. CDR1 and CDR2 (germline): SGHVS, FNYEAQ. The CDR3 sequence is CASRVSGRGAKNTQYF. The CDR3 region has the DNA TGTGCCAGCCGCGTCTCGGGGCGGGGAGCCAAAAACACTCAGTACTTC.

To note about this clonotype: An end of the junction differs from the germline gene, which may be a read error. The chain links TRBV7-2 to TRBJ2-4; 8 bases are shared with TRBD2. This CDR3 contains 16 residues. Germline CDR1 SGHTA, CDR2 FQGNSA. CDR3 amino acids: CASALAGRRDQNIQYF. In DNA, the CDR3 is TGTGCCAGCGCGTTAGCGGGGCGGCGGGACCAAAACATCCAGTACTTC. Complete variable domain (other parts from reference TRBV7-2 and TRBJ2-4): GAGVSQSPSNKVTEKGKDVELRCDPISGHTALYWYRQSLGQGLEFLIYFQGNSAPDKSGLPSDRFSAERTGGSVSTLTIQRTQQEDSAVYLCASALAGRRDQNIQYFGAGTRLSVL.

In its sample, this clonotype was seen many times. A junction end diverges from the germline sequence, so it may reflect a read error. J is TRBJ2-1 and V is TRBV7-7; 7 positions agree with TRBD2. Germline assignment: CDR1 SSHAT and CDR2 FNYEAQ (reference sequence). The CDR3 has 13 amino acids. Here the CDR3 reads CASSLGRLDEQFF. The CDR3 DNA is TGTGCTAGCAGCCTCGGGAGGTTGGATGAGCAGTTCTTC. Full variable domain (remainder filled in from reference TRBV7-7 and TRBJ2-1): GAGVSQSPRYKVTKRGQDVTLRCDPISSHATLYWYQQALGQGPEFLTYFNYEAQPDKSGLPSDRFSAERPEGSISTLTIQRTEQRDSAMYRCASSLGRLDEQFFGPGTRLTVL.

This clonotype has a count of ten or more. As DNA, the CDR3 is TGTGCCAGCAGCGCACGACAGGGGGGGAGCACAGATACGCAGTATTTT. Protein sequence: CASSARQGGSTDTQYF. The chain combines TRBV7-2 with TRBJ2-3; 9 positions agree with TRBD1. V was clipped by 5 bases and J by 0 bases; unmatched bases: 6. The CDR3 totals 16 residues. Per germline, CDR1 SGHTA and CDR2 FQGNSA.

In this sample, this clonotype turned up a few times. V gene TRBV12-3 or TRBV12-4 combines with J gene TRBJ2-7; 11 bases are shared with TRBD2. The CDR3 loop spans 14 amino acids. Trimming took 4 bases from V and 6 from J; bases not matched to a gene: 5. CDR3 sequence: CASSSTSGSLEQYF. The CDR3 DNA is TGTGCCAGCAGTTCTACTAGCGGGAGTCTCGAGCAGTACTTC.

Concerning this clonotype itself: A junction end diverges from the germline sequence, so it may reflect a read error. The rearrangement links TRBV7-2 to TRBJ2-3; D possibly uses TRBD1 or TRBD2 (5 bases each). Germline lookup yields CDR1 SGHTA and CDR2 FQGNSA. The CDR3 runs to 14 residues. CDR3 nucleotides: TGTGCGGGTTCCGGGGCCGGAGGCCAAGATACGCAGTACTTT. Translation: CAGSGAGGQDTQYF.

This clonotype has ten or more counts. A much larger clone is a single base away; this may be a read error. The V call is TRBV6-1, the J call TRBJ2-1; a possible D gene is TRBD1 (5 bases). Per the germline V gene, CDR1 is MNHNS and CDR2 is SASEGT. The CDR3 extends over 15 amino acids. The CDR3 bases are TGTGCCAGCAATGAAGGGGTCCCCGGCGCGGCGACCCAGTTCTTC. This sequence encodes CASNEGVPGAATQFF.

This clonotype occurred many times. CDR3 in DNA: TGTGCCAGCAGTCTCACTAGATGGGGGGCCTACGAGCAGTACTTC. Translation: CASSLTRWGAYEQYF. This chain links TRBV6-1 with TRBJ2-1, with a possible D match to TRBD2 (6 bases). The J call may be wrong; the DNA end is better matched by TRBJ2-7. Germline V gene data show CDR1 as MNHNS and CDR2 as SASEGT. The CDR3 is 15 amino acids.

The chain uses TRBV11-3 and TRBJ2-5; TRBD1 matches 7 bases. This CDR3 has 16 amino acids. Trimming at V came to 3 bases and at J to 5 bases, leaving 12 bases not matched to a gene. Germline V gives CDR1 SGHNT, CDR2 YENEEA. The CDR3 protein is CASSFRTGSRLETQYF. The CDR3, as DNA: TGTGCCAGCAGCTTCCGGACAGGTTCCCGGTTGGAGACCCAGTACTTC.

This chain joins TRBV6-5 and TRBJ1-2; no firm D call. CDR1 and CDR2 from the germline V gene are MNHEY and SVGAGI. Trimming took off 2 bases at V and 6 bases at J, with 13 bases between the two ends. The CDR3 runs 14 residues. CDR3 loop: CASSYRSLVHGYTF. The CDR3 DNA sequence: TGTGCCAGCAGTTACCGGTCCCTTGTCCATGGCTACACCTTC.

Concerning this clonotype: The conserved phenylalanine or tryptophan normally closing the CDR3 is absent here, so this likely arose from a read error. Because the CDR3's place on the DNA is in doubt, the DNA is left out and the CDR3 is given as listed by TCRdb. The V call is TRBV6-1, the J call TRBJ2-5. Germline CDR1 MNHNS, CDR2 SASEGT. The length of the CDR3 is 13 amino acids, counting both ends. The CDR3 spells CASSGTSKGTQLS.

This sequence joins TRBV12-3 or TRBV12-4 and TRBJ2-1, with TRBD2 matching over 9 bases. The CDR3 covers 14 residues. V lost 5 bases to trimming and J lost 12 bases; unmatched junction nucleotides: 11. The CDR3 sequence is CASSPILSGRRQFF. The CDR3 DNA reads as TGTGCCAGCAGTCCTATTCTTAGCGGGAGAAGGCAGTTCTTC.

This sequence joins TRBV7-6 and TRBJ2-4; TRBD2 aligns across 8 bases. This CDR3 is built from 19 residues. The trim removed 3 bases at V and 0 bases at J, leaving 13 bases unmatched. Germline V lookup: CDR1 SGHVS, CDR2 FNYEAQ. The CDR3: CASSLDAAIGGGAKNIQYF. The CDR3 region has the DNA TGTGCCAGCAGCTTGGATGCGGCGATCGGGGGGGGAGCCAAAAACATTCAGTACTTC. The full variable domain, rest sourced from reference TRBV7-6 and TRBJ2-4, is GAGVSQSPRYKVTKRGQDVALRCDPISGHVSLYWYRQALGQGPEFLTYFNYEAQQDKSGLPNDRFSAERPEGSISTLTIQRTEQRDSAMYRCASSLDAAIGGGAKNIQYFGAGTRLSVL.

In its sample, this clonotype was seen once. At one end, the junction sequence differs from germline, possibly due to a read error. The chain links TRBV10-3 to TRBJ2-3; perhaps D is TRBD1 or TRBD2 (5 bases each). The CDR3 has 15 residues. The germline gives CDR1 ENHRY, CDR2 SYGVKD. CDR3 nucleotide sequence: TGTGCCCGGGGCCACCAGGCTGTGAGCACCGGGACGCTGTATTTT. Encoded protein: CARGHQAVSTGTLYF.